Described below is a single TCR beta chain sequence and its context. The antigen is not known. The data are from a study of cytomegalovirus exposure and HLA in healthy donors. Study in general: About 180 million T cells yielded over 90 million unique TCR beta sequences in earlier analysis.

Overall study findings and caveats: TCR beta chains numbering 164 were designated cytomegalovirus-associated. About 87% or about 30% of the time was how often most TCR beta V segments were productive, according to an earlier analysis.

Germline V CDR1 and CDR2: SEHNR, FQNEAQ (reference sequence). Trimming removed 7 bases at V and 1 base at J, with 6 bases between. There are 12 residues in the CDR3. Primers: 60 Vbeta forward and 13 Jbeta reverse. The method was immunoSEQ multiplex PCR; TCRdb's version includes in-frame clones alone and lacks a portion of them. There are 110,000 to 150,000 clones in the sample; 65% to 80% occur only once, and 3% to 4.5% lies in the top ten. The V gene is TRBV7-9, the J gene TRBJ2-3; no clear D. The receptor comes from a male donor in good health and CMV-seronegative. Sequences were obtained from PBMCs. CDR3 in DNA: TGTGCCAGCATTAGAGGCACAGATACGCAGTATTTT. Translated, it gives CASIRGTDTQYF.